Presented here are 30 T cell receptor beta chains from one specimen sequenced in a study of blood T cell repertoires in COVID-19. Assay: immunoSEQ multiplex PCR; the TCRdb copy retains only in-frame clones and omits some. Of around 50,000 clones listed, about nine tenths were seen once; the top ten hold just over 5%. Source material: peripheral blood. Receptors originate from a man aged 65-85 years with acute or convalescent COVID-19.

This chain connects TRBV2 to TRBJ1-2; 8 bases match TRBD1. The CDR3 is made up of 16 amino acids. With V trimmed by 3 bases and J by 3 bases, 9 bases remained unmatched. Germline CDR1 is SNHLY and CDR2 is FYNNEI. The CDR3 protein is CASSEDREIRDYGYTF. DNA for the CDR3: TGTGCCAGCAGTGAGGACAGGGAGATTCGGGACTATGGCTACACCTTC.

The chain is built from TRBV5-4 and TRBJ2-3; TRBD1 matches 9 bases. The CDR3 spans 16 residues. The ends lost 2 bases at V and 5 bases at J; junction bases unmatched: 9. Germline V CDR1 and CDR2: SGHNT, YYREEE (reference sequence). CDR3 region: CASSLLGQGDKDTQYF. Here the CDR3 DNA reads TGTGCCAGCAGCTTACTGGGACAGGGTGACAAAGATACGCAGTATTTT.

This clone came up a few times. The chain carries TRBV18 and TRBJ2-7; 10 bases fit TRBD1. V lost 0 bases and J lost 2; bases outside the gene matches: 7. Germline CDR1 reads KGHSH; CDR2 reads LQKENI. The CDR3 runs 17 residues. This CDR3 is CASSPPGDRGLAYEQYF. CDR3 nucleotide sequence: TGTGCCAGCTCACCACCGGGTGACAGGGGGCTTGCCTACGAGCAGTACTTC.

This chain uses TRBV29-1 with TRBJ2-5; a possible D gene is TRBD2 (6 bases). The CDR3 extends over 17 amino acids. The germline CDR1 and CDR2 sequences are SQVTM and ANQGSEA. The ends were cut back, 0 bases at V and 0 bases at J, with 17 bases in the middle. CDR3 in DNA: TGCAGCGTTGAAGATTTGACTGCCCGGGGGAACCAAGAGACCCAGTACTTC. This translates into CSVEDLTARGNQETQYF.

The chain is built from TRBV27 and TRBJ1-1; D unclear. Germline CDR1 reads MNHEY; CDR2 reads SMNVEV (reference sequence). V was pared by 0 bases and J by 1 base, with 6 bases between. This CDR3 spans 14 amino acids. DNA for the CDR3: TGTGCCAGCAGTTTATCGGGCAAGAACACTGAAGCTTTCTTT. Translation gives CASSLSGKNTEAFF.

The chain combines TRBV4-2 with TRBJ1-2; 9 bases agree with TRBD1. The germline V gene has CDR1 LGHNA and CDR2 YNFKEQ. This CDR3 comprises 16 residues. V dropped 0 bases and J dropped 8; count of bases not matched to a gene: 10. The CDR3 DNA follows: TGTGCCAGCAGCCAAGATGTGGGACAGGGAATCGAGGGCTACACCTTC. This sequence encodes CASSQDVGQGIEGYTF.

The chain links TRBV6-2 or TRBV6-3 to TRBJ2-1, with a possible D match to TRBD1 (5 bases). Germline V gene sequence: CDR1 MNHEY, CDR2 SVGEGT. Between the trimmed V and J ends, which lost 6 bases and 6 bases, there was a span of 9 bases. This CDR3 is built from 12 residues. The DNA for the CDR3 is TGTGCCAGCAGGCCTGACAGCAATGAGCAGTTCTTC. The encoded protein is CASRPDSNEQFF.

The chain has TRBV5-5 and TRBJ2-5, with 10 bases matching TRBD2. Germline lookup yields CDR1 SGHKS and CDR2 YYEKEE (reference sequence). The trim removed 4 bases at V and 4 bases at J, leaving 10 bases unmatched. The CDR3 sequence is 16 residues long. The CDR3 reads CASSDPSGGNLETQYF. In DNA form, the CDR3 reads TGTGCCAGCAGCGATCCTAGCGGGGGTAATCTAGAGACCCAGTACTTC.

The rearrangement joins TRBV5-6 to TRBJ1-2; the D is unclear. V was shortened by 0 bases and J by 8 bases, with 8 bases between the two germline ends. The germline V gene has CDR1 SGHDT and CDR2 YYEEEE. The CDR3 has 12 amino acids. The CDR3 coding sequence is TGTGCCAGCAGCTTGGACGGGAGGGGCTACACCTTC. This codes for CASSLDGRGYTF.

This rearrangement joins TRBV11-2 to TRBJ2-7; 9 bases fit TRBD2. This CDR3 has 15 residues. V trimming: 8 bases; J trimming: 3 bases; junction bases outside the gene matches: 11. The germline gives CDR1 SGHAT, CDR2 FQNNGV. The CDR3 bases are TGTGCCAGCCGCGGGGGGGGGACGGATTACTACGAGCAGTACTTC. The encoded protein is CASRGGGTDYYEQYF.

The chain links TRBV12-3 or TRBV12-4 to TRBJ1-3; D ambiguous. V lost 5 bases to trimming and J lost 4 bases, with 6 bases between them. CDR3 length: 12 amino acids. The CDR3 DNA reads TGTGCCAGCAGTCCCTCGGGAAACACCATATATTTT. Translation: CASSPSGNTIYF.

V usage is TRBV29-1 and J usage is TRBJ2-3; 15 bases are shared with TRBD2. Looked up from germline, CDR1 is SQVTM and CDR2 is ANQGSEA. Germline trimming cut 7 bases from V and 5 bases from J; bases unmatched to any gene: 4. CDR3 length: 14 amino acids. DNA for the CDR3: TGCAGCGGGACTAGCGGGGGGGCAGGAGATACGCAGTATTTT. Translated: CSGTSGGAGDTQYF.

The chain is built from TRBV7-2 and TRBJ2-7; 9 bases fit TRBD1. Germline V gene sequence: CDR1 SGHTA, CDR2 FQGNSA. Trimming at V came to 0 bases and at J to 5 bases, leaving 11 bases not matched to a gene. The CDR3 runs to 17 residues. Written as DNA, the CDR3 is TGTGCCAGCAGCTTAGCGTTTAATACAGGGGGCCTTAACGAGCAGTACTTC. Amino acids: CASSLAFNTGGLNEQYF.

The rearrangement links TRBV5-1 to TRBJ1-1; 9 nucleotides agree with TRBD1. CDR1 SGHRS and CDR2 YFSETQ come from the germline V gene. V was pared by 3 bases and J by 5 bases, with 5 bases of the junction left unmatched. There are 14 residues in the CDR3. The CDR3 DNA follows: TGCGCCAGCAGCTCGACAGGGGGAAGGACTGAAGCTTTCTTT. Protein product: CASSSTGGRTEAFF.

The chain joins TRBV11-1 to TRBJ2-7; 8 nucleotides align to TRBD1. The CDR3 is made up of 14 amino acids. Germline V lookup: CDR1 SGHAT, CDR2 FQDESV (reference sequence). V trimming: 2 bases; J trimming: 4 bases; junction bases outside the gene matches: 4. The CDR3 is CASSLTGGRYEQYF. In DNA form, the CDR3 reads TGTGCCAGCAGCTTAACAGGGGGAAGATACGAGCAGTACTTC.

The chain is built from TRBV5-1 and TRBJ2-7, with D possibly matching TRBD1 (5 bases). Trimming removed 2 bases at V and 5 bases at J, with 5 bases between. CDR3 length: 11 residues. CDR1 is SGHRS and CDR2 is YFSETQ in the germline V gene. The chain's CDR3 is CASSLGDEQYF. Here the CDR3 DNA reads TGCGCCAGCAGCTTAGGGGACGAGCAGTACTTC.

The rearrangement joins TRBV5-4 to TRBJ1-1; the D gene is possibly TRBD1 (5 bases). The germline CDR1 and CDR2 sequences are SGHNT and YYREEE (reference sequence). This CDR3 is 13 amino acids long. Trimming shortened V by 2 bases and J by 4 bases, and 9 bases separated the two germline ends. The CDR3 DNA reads TGTGCCAGCAGCTTTGGGGGGGGCACTGAAGCTTTCTTT. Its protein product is CASSFGGGTEAFF.

DNA for the CDR3: TGTGCCAGCAGCTTGGGACGGGGGAACTACGAGCAGTACTTC. Translation gives CASSLGRGNYEQYF. The rearrangement joins TRBV5-6 to TRBJ2-7, with D tentatively TRBD2 (6 bases). Germline values: CDR1 SGHDT, CDR2 YYEEEE. V gave up 0 bases and J gave up 3 bases, with 10 bases separating them. This CDR3 has 14 amino acids.

The DNA for the CDR3 is TGCAGCGTTGAACCAGGGGGCGGCACAGATACGCAGTATTTT. Protein sequence: CSVEPGGGTDTQYF. The chain has TRBV29-1 and TRBJ2-3; 8 bases match TRBD1. In germline, CDR1 is SQVTM, CDR2 ANQGSEA. Trimming took 2 bases from V and 1 from J; bases not matched to a gene: 2. This CDR3 comprises 14 residues.

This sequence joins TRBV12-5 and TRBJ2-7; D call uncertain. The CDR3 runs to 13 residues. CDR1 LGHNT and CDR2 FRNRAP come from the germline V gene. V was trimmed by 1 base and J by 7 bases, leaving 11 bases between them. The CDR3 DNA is TGTGCTAGTGGTTTGGATACATTGAGGGAGCAGTACTTC. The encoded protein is CASGLDTLREQYF.

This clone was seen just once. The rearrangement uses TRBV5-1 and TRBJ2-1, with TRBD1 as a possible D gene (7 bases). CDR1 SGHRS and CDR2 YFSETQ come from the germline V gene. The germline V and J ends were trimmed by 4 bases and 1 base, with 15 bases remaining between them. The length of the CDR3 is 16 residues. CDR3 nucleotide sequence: TGCGCCAGCAGCATTAGGGGGGACAGTTCCTACAATGAGCAGTTCTTC. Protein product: CASSIRGDSSYNEQFF.

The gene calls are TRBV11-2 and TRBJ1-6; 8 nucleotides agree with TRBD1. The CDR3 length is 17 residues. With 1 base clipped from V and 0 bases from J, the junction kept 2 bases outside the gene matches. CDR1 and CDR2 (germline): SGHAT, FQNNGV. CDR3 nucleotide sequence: TGTGCCAGCAGCTTAGGACAGGGGAGCTCCTATAATTCACCCCTCCACTTT. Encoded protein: CASSLGQGSSYNSPLHF.

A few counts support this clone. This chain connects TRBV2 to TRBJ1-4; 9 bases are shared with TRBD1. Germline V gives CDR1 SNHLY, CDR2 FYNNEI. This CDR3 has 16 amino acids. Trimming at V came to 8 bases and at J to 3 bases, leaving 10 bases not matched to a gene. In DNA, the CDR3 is TGTGCCAGCCGACCGGGACAGGGTATTGCTAATGAAAAACTGTTTTTT. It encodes CASRPGQGIANEKLFF.

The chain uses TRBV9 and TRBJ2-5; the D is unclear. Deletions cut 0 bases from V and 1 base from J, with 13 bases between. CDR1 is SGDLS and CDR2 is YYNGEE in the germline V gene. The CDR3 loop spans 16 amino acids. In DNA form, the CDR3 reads TGTGCCAGCAGCGTAGGTCTTTCTTGGGCCCAAGAGACCCAGTACTTC. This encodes CASSVGLSWAQETQYF.

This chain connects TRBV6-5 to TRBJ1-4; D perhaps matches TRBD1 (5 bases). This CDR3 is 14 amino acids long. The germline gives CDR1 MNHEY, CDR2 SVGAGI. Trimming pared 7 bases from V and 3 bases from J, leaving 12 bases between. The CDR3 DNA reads TGTGCCAGCATTCAACAGGCCCCTAATGAAAAACTGTTTTTT. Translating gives CASIQQAPNEKLFF.

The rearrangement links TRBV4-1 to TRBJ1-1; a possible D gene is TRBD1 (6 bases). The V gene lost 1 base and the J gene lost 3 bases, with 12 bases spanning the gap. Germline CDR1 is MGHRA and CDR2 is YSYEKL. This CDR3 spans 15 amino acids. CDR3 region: CASSQARGGYTEAFF. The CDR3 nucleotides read TGCGCCAGCAGCCAAGCGCGAGGGGGATACACTGAAGCTTTCTTT.

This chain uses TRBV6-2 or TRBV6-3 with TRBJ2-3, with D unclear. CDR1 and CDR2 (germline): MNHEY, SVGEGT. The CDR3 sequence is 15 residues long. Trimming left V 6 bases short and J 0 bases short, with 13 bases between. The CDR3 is CASSIHLVSTDTQYF. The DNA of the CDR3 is TGTGCCAGCAGCATACACCTAGTTAGCACAGATACGCAGTATTTT.

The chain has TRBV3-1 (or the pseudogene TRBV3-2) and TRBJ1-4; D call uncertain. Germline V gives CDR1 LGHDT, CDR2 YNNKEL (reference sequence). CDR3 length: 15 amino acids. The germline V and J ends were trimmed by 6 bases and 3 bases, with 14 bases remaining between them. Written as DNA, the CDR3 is TGTGCCAGCAGTCGGGAGGATCACGCTAATGAAAAACTGTTTTTT. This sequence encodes CASSREDHANEKLFF.

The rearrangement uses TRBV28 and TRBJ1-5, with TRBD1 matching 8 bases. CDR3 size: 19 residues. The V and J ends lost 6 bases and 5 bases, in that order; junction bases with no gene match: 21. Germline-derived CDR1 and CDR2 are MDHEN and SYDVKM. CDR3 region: CASSPTYGFYRGGYQPQHF. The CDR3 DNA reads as TGTGCCAGCAGCCCTACCTATGGGTTTTACAGGGGGGGATATCAGCCCCAGCATTTT.

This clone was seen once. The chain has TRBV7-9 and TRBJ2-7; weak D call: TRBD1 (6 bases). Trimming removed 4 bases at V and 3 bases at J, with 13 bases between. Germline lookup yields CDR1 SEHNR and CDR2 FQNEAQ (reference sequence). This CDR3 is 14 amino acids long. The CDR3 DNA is TGTGCCAGCAGCTCTCAACGACAGGACTACGAGCAGTACTTC. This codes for CASSSQRQDYEQYF.